The source of this TCR beta chain is a study of early T cells in non-severe SARS-CoV-2 infection. Germline lookup yields CDR1 SQVTM and CDR2 ANQGSEA. The trim removed 2 bases at V and 8 bases at J, leaving 5 bases unmatched. This CDR3 has 13 residues. This clonotype appeared many times. MiXCR, run by TCRdb on the 5' RACE reads, gives a single entry per CDR3 protein. The sample gives approximately 26,000 distinct CDR3 sequences, roughly 4.1% of which show up once; 3.5% to 5% is in the top ten. The J gene is TRBJ2-1, the V gene TRBV29-1; TRBD1 matches at 8 bases. This receptor was taken from an adult who was a healthcare worker with PCR-confirmed SARS-CoV-2 infection or an uninfected control (not recorded which). Sample: whole blood. CDR3 residues: CSVESDREDEQFF. As DNA, the CDR3 is TGCAGCGTTGAATCGGACAGGGAGGATGAGCAGTTCTTC.